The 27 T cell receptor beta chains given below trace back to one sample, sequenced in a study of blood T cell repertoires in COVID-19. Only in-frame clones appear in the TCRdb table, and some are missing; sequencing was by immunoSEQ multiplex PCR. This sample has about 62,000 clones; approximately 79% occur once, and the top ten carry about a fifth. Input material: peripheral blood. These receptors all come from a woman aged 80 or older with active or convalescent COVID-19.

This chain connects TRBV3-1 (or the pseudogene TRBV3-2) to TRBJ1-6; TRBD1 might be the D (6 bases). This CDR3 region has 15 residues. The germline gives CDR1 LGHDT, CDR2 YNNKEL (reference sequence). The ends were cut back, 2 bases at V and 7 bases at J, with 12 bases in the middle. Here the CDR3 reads CASSQLPTGNSPLHF. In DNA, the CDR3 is TGTGCCAGCAGCCAATTACCAACAGGGAATTCACCCCTCCACTTT.

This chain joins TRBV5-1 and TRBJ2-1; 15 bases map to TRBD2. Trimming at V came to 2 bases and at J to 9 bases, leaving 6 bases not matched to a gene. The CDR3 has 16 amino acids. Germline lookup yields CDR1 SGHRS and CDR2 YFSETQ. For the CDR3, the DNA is TGCGCCAGCAGCTTTGAAGGGACTAGCGGGGGGACTGAGCAGTTCTTC. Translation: CASSFEGTSGGTEQFF.

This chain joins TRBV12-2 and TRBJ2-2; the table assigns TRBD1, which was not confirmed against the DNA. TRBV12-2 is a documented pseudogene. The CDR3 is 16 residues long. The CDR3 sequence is CASRLSTGPNTGELFF. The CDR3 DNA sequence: TGTGCAAGTCGCTTGTCGACAGGACCTAACACCGGGGAGCTGTTTTTT.

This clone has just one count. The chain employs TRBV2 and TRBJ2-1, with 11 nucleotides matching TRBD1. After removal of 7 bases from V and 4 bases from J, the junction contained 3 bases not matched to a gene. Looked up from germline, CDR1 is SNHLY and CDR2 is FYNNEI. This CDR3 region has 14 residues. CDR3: CASTGQGAYNEQFF. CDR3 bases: TGTGCCAGCACTGGACAGGGGGCATACAATGAGCAGTTCTTC.

The DNA for the CDR3 is TGTGCCAGCAGCCGGGACGGGACAGCCTACGAGCAGTACTTC. This gives the protein CASSRDGTAYEQYF. The chain joins TRBV5-5 to TRBJ2-7; 7 nucleotides agree with TRBD1. The CDR3 totals 14 residues. Germline V CDR1 and CDR2: SGHKS, YYEKEE (reference sequence). J gave up 2 bases and V 4 bases, and 6 bases lay outside the gene matches.

Written as DNA, the CDR3 is TGTGCCAGCAGTCTAATCAGGGGGGCTTCCTACGAGCAGTACTTC. Translating gives CASSLIRGASYEQYF. The gene calls are TRBV2 and TRBJ2-7, with D maybe TRBD1 (7 bases). Trimming left V 5 bases short and J 1 base short, with 15 bases between. Germline CDR1 reads SNHLY; CDR2 reads FYNNEI. The CDR3 loop spans 15 amino acids.

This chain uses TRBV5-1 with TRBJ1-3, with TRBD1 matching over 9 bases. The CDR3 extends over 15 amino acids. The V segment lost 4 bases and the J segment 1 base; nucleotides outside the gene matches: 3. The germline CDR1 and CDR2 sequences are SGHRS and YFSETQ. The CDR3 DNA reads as TGCGCCAGCAGCCCGGGGACAGGGTCTGGAAACACCATATATTTT. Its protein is CASSPGTGSGNTIYF.

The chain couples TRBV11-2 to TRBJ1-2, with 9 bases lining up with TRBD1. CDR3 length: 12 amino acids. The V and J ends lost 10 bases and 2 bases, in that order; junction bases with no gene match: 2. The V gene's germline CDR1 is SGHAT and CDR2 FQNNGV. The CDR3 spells CAIGQGNYGYTF. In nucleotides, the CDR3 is TGTGCCATCGGACAGGGGAACTATGGCTACACCTTC. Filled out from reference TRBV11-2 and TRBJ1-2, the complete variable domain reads EAGVAQSPRYKIIEKRQSVAFWCNPISGHATLYWYQQILGQGPKLLIQFQNNGVVDDSQLPKDRFSAERLKGVDSTLKIQPAKLEDSAVYLCAIGQGNYGYTFGSGTRLTVV.

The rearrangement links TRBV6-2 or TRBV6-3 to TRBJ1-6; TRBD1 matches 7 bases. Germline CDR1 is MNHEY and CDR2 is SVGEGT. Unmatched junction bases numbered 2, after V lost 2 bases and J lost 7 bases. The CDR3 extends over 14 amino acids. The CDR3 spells CASSYGTENSPLHF. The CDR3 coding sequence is TGTGCCAGCAGTTACGGGACAGAGAATTCACCCCTCCACTTT.

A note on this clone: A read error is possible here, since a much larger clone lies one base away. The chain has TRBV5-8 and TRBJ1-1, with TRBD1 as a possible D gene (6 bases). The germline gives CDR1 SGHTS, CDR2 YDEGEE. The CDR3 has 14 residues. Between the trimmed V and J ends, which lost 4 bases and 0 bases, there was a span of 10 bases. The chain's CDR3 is CASSRTEMNTEAFF. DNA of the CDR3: TGTGCCAGCAGCCGGACAGAGATGAACACTGAAGCTTTCTTT.

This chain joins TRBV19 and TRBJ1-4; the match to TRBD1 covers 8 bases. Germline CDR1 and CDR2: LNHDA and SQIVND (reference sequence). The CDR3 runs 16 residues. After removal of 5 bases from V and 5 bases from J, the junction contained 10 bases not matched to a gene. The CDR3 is CASSAIMGTGNEKLFF. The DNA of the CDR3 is TGTGCCAGTAGTGCGATTATGGGGACAGGCAATGAAAAACTGTTTTTT.

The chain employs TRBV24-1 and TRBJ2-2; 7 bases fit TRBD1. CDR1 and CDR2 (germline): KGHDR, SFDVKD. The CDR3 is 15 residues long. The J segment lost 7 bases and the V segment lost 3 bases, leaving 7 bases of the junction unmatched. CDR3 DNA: TGTGCCACCAGTGATCCTAAACAGGGGTACGGGGAGCTGTTTTTT. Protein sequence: CATSDPKQGYGELFF.

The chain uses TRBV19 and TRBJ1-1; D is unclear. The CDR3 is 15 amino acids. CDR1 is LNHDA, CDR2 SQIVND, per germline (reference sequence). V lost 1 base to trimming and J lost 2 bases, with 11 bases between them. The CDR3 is CASSIARATNTEAFF. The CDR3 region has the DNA TGTGCCAGTAGTATAGCGAGGGCAACCAACACTGAAGCTTTCTTT.

CDR3 coding DNA: TGTGCTAGTGGTTCGGGACACAACACAGATACGCAGTATTTT. Translating gives CASGSGHNTDTQYF. The chain employs TRBV12-5 and TRBJ2-3; possible D gene TRBD1, 6 bases. Germline V gene lookup returns CDR1 LGHNT and CDR2 FRNRAP. V was trimmed by 4 bases and J by 2 bases, leaving 10 bases between them. The CDR3 extends over 14 amino acids.

CDR3 nucleotide sequence: TGCGCCAGCAGCTTAAACCCGGGACAGGTCTCACCCCACACCTTC. As protein: CASSLNPGQVSPHTF. The chain combines TRBV5-1 with TRBJ1-2, with 8 bases lining up with TRBD1. V dropped 2 bases and J dropped 12; count of bases not matched to a gene: 15. This CDR3 contains 15 residues. Germline values: CDR1 SGHRS, CDR2 YFSETQ.

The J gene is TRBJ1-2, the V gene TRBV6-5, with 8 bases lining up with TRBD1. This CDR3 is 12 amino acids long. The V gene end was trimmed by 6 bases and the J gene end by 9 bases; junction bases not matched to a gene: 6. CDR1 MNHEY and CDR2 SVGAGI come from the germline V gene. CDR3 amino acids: CASRQGVFSYTF. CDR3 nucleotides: TGTGCCAGCAGACAGGGGGTTTTCAGCTACACCTTC.

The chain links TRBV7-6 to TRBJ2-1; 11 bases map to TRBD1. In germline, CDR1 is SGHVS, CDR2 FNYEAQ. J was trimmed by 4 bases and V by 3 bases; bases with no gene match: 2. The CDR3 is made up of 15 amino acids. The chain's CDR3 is CASSLDRGPYNEQFF. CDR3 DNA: TGTGCCAGCAGCTTGGACAGGGGGCCGTACAATGAGCAGTTCTTC.

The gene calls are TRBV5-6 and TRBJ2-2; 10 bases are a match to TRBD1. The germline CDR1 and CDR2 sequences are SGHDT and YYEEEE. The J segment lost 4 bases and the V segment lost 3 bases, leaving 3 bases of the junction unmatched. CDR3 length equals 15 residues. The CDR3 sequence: CASSWGQGITGELFF. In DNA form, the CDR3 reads TGTGCCAGCAGCTGGGGACAGGGGATCACCGGGGAGCTGTTTTTT.

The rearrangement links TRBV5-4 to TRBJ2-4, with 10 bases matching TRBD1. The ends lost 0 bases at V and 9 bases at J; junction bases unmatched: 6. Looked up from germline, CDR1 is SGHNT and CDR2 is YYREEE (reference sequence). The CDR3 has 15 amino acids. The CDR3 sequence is CASSLGDRGHGIQYF. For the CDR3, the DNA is TGTGCCAGCAGCTTGGGGGACAGGGGTCATGGCATTCAGTACTTC.

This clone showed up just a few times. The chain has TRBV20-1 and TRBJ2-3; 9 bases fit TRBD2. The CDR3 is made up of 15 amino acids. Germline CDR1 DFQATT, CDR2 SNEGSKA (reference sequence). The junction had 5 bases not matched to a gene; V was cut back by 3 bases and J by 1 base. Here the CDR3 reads CSASGGGARTDTQYF. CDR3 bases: TGCAGTGCTAGTGGCGGGGGGGCTCGCACAGATACGCAGTATTTT.

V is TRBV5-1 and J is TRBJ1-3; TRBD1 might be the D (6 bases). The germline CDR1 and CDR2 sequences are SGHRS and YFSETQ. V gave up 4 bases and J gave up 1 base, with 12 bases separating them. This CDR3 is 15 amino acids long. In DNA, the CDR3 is TGCGCCAGCAGCCCCCGGACAGATTCTGGAAACACCATATATTTT. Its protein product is CASSPRTDSGNTIYF.

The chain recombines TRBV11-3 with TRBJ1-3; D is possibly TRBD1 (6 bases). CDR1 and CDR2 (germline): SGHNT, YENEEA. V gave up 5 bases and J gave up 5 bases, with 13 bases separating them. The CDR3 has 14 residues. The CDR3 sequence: CASSAPGQRNTIYF. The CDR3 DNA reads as TGTGCCAGCAGCGCCCCGGGACAACGAAACACCATATATTTT.

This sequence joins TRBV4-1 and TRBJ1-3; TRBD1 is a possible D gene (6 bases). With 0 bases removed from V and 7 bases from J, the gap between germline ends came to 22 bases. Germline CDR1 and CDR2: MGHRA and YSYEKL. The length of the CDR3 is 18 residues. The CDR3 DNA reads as TGCGCCAGCAGCCAAGATCTCTGGCGGGGGCTGGTGGGGAACACCATATATTTT. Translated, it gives CASSQDLWRGLVGNTIYF.

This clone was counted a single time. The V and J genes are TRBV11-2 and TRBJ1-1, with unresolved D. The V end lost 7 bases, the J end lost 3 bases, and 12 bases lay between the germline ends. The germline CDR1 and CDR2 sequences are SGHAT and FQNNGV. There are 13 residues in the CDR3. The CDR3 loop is CASTLSLYTEAFF. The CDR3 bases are TGTGCCAGCACCCTAAGTCTGTACACTGAAGCTTTCTTT.

The DNA for the CDR3 is TGTGCCAGCAGCACGACTAGCGCACCCTACAATGAGCAGTTCTTC. Its protein is CASSTTSAPYNEQFF. The genes are TRBV11-2 and TRBJ2-1, with 8 bases fitting TRBD2. The CDR3 covers 15 residues. Germline V gene data show CDR1 as SGHAT and CDR2 as FQNNGV. Losses at the gene ends were 5 bases for V and 2 bases for J; bases not matched to a gene: 5.

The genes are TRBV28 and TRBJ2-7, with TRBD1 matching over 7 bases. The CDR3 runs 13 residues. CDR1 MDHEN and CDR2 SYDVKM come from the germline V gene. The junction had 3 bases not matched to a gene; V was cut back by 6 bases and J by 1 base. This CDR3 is CASSPGQSYEQYF. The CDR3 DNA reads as TGTGCCAGCAGCCCGGGACAGTCCTACGAGCAGTACTTC.

The CDR3 nucleotides read TGCGCCAGCAGCCTGATGCCGGGAGCCCAGGGCACAGATACGCAGTATTTT. This codes for CASSLMPGAQGTDTQYF. The chain uses TRBV5-1 and TRBJ2-3, with D possibly being TRBD2 (6 bases). CDR3 length equals 17 residues. V was pared by 4 bases and J by 1 base, with 19 bases between. The germline V gene encodes CDR1 SGHRS and CDR2 YFSETQ.